This entry lists 26 T cell receptor beta chains sequenced from one sample in a study of T cell repertoires in cytomegalovirus infection (dated by TCRdb to between 2018 and 2021). These receptors' antigens are unknown. The data were produced on an Illumina HiSeq 1500. TCRdb redid the processing of the public reads, applying fastp at Q25 and MiXCR, and retained in-frame beta chains. Here each entry gathers all rows of one CDR3 protein and keeps the most common genes and DNA. The sample records some 110,000 distinct CDR3 sequences, roughly 9.1% of which are singletons. Of the sample, around a third is held by the ten largest clones. Sequences were obtained from PBMCs, sequenced either directly or after in vitro stimulation (not recorded which). Receptor source: a human donor in good health (CMV status not recorded). Some clones in this sample may be carry-over from other donors' samples.

This clonotype has only one observation. Just one base apart from a much larger clone, this may be a read error. Because the CDR3's place on the DNA is in doubt, the DNA is left out and the CDR3 is given as listed by TCRdb. The V gene is TRBV6-8, the J gene TRBJ1-2; the table's D gene call, TRBD1, was not cross checked with the DNA. The CDR3 sequence runs 14 residues, both termini included. Looked up from germline, CDR1 is MNHGY and CDR2 is SAAAGT. CDR3 sequence reads: CASRVGQGIYGYAF.

This clonotype was counted many times. The chain links TRBV5-1 to TRBJ1-2, with a possible D match to TRBD1 (5 bases). This CDR3 has 22 residues. Germline V gene lookup returns CDR1 SGHRS and CDR2 YFSETQ. Trimming removed 3 bases at V and 1 base at J, with 34 bases between. The CDR3 DNA reads as TGCGCCAGCAGCTCACCTTCGATTAGGACCGACAGAACCTCTCCCCATAACTATGGCTACACCTTC. Protein: CASSSPSIRTDRTSPHNYGYTF.

V usage is TRBV4-3 and J usage is TRBJ2-5; TRBD2 matches at 8 bases. This CDR3 spans 16 amino acids. The germline V gene has CDR1 LGHNA and CDR2 YSLEER. V trimming: 0 bases; J trimming: 3 bases; junction bases outside the gene matches: 6. CDR3 sequence reads: CASSQEVTSGKETQYF. As DNA, the CDR3 is TGCGCCAGCAGCCAAGAAGTAACTAGCGGAAAAGAGACCCAGTACTTC.

The chain uses TRBV7-9 and TRBJ2-7, with unresolved D. This CDR3 is built from 12 residues. Per the germline V gene, CDR1 is SEHNR and CDR2 is FQNEAQ (reference sequence). V shed 1 base and J shed 2 bases, with 3 bases lying between them. CDR3 region: CASSLGTYEQYV. CDR3 bases: TGTGCCAGCAGCTTAGGGACCTACGAGCAGTACGTC.

Only a few counts were recorded for this clonotype. The chain recombines TRBV7-6 with TRBJ1-1; 11 bases are a match to TRBD1. The CDR3 spans 13 residues. Germline V lookup: CDR1 SGHVS, CDR2 FNYEAQ. Trimming cost V 5 bases and J 8 bases; bases outside gene matches: 4. Here the CDR3 DNA reads TGTGCCAGCAGCCCCCGGACAGGGGGCGAAGCTTTCTTT. Its protein product is CASSPRTGGEAFF.

This clonotype has only one observation. A much more abundant neighbour one base away suggests this may be a read error. The CDR3 nucleotides are TGTGCCGGCAGCTTAGGCAGGGCGGCCTATGGCTACACCTTC. Encoded protein: CAGSLGRAAYGYTF. V usage is TRBV7-2 and J usage is TRBJ1-2; weak D call: TRBD1 (5 bases). Germline loops: CDR1 SGHTA, CDR2 FQGNSA. This CDR3 has 14 residues.

This clonotype was observed at least ten times. The chain combines TRBV29-1 with TRBJ1-4; possibly TRBD1 for D (5 bases). Germline V gene data show CDR1 as SQVTM and CDR2 as ANQGSEA. The CDR3 runs 13 residues. Trimming removed 3 bases at V and 4 bases at J, with 9 bases between. CDR3 loop: CSVEGTLNEKLFF. The CDR3 bases are TGCAGCGTTGAGGGGACTCTTAATGAAAAACTGTTTTTT.

Only a few counts were recorded for this clonotype. This rearrangement joins TRBV15 to TRBJ2-3; D not resolved. V lost 4 bases and J 0 bases, leaving 11 bases between the germline ends. The germline gives CDR1 LNHNV, CDR2 YYDKDF (reference sequence). The CDR3 is 15 residues long. CDR3 nucleotides: TGTGCCACCAGCACCAGGACGGCCAGCACAGATACGCAGTATTTT. It encodes CATSTRTASTDTQYF. Complete variable domain (other parts from reference TRBV15 and TRBJ2-3): DAMVIQNPRYQVTQFGKPVTLSCSQTLNHNVMYWYQQKSSQAPKLLFHYYDKDFNNEADTPDNFQSRRPNTSFCFLDIRSPGLGDTAMYLCATSTRTASTDTQYFGPGTRLTVL.

This clonotype was seen a few times. The chain links TRBV11-2 to TRBJ2-7; 15 positions agree with TRBD2. Germline-derived CDR1 and CDR2 are SGHAT and FQNNGV. The length of the CDR3 is 16 residues. V lost 5 bases and J lost 4; bases outside the gene matches: 6. CDR3 in DNA: TGTGCCAGCAGCCCAGGACTAGCGGGAGGGCCTTACGAGCAGTACGTC. Translated, it gives CASSPGLAGGPYEQYV.

V gene TRBV29-1 combines with J gene TRBJ2-5; D ambiguous. CDR1 and CDR2 (germline): SQVTM, ANQGSEA. V lost 1 base to trimming and J lost 1 base, with 7 bases between them. The CDR3 extends over 13 amino acids. DNA for the CDR3: TGCAGCGTTGAAGGGAACAGCCAAGAGACCCAGTACTTC. This translates into CSVEGNSQETQYF.

This clonotype showed up many times. The V gene is TRBV2, the J gene TRBJ2-1; no reliable D call. The V end lost 7 bases, the J end lost 10 bases, and 11 bases lay between the germline ends. The CDR3 loop spans 11 amino acids. CDR1 and CDR2 (germline): SNHLY, FYNNEI. CDR3 in DNA: TGTGCCAGCAACCAAGACGGAGAGCAGTTCTTC. Encoded protein: CASNQDGEQFF.

A remark on this clonotype: Possible read error: a much larger clone is one base away. The CDR3 DNA is TGTGCCAGCAGATTAGCGGCGGGAGTGGTCGAGCAGTACGTC. This codes for CASRLAAGVVEQYV. V gene TRBV7-2 combines with J gene TRBJ2-7; 7 nucleotides align to TRBD2. The CDR3 totals 14 residues. Germline CDR1 is SGHTA and CDR2 is FQGNSA.

This chain connects TRBV19 to TRBJ1-1; D gene ambiguous. The CDR3 extends over 12 amino acids. Between the trimmed V and J ends, which lost 2 bases and 1 base, there was a span of 2 bases. The germline V gene encodes CDR1 LNHDA and CDR2 SQIVND (reference sequence). This CDR3 is CASSIWNTEAFF. CDR3 bases: TGTGCCAGTAGTATATGGAACACTGAAGCTTTCTTT.

This clonotype was detected many times. As DNA, the CDR3 is TGTGCCAGCAGCTTTGGGACAGGGAAGTTCTTC. This translates into CASSFGTGKFF. The chain links TRBV7-2 to TRBJ2-1; 9 nucleotides align to TRBD1. There are 11 residues in the CDR3. J gave up 14 bases and V 3 bases, and 2 bases lay outside the gene matches. Germline loops: CDR1 SGHTA, CDR2 FQGNSA.

This clonotype was seen a few times. CDR3 loop: CASSDLGNNQPQHF. CDR3 nucleotides: TGTGCCAGCAGTGATCTGGGGAACAATCAGCCCCAGCATTTT. This rearrangement joins TRBV2 to TRBJ1-5; D remains unclear. Deletions cut 3 bases from V and 3 bases from J, with 9 bases between. Germline V gene sequence: CDR1 SNHLY, CDR2 FYNNEI. This CDR3 contains 14 residues. The whole variable domain, remainder taken from reference TRBV2 and TRBJ1-5, is EPEVTQTPSHQVTQMGQEVILRCVPISNHLYFYWYRQILGQKVEFLVSFYNNEISEKSEIFDDQFSVERPDGSNFTLKIRSTKLEDSAMYFCASSDLGNNQPQHFGDGTRLSIL.

In its sample, this clonotype was seen many times. V usage is TRBV4-3 and J usage is TRBJ2-4, with no clear D. CDR1 LGHNA and CDR2 YSLEER come from the germline V gene. The CDR3 runs to 15 residues. V dropped 4 bases and J dropped 0 bases, with 10 bases sitting between them. In DNA form, the CDR3 reads TGCGCCAGCAGCCGAGGAACGGGAGCCAAAAACATTCAGTACTTC. Encoded protein: CASSRGTGAKNIQYF.

Many counts were recorded for this clonotype. V and J are TRBV9 and TRBJ2-7; tentative D call: TRBD2 (5 bases). The CDR3 totals 15 residues. CDR1 SGDLS and CDR2 YYNGEE come from the germline V gene. Trimming took 5 bases from V and 0 from J, leaving 15 bases between them. The CDR3 here is CASSVPGKCSYEQYV. The CDR3, as DNA: TGTGCCAGCAGTGTTCCCGGGAAGTGCTCCTACGAGCAGTACGTC.

This clonotype was observed at least ten times. The chain combines TRBV7-2 with TRBJ2-1; 9 nucleotides align to TRBD1. The CDR3 has 13 amino acids. The junction had 6 bases not matched to a gene; V was cut back by 5 bases and J by 10 bases. The germline V gene has CDR1 SGHTA and CDR2 FQGNSA. The CDR3 bases are TGTGCCAGCAGCGGCGGACAGGGGCTAGAGCAGTTCTTC. Encoded protein: CASSGGQGLEQFF.

The rearrangement links TRBV7-8 to TRBJ2-7, with TRBD2 identical over 7 bases. The CDR3 is made up of 14 amino acids. CDR1 and CDR2 (germline): SGHVS, FQNEAQ. V lost 1 base, J lost 2 bases, and 2 bases stayed unmatched. The CDR3: CASSLGGGAYEQYF. CDR3 nucleotide sequence: TGTGCCAGCAGCTTAGGTGGGGGGGCCTACGAGCAGTACTTC.

This clonotype was observed at least ten times. The chain employs TRBV7-2 and TRBJ1-1; D possibly corresponds to TRBD1 (5 bases). This CDR3 comprises 16 residues. V was shortened by 5 bases and J by 6 bases, with 22 bases between the two germline ends. CDR1 SGHTA and CDR2 FQGNSA come from the germline V gene. The CDR3 spells CASSHRLRQGRAEAFF. In DNA form, the CDR3 reads TGTGCCAGCAGCCACCGCCTACGTCAGGGTCGGGCTGAAGCTTTCTTT.

About this clonotype itself: A clone one base away is much larger, so this may be a read error. The chain recombines TRBV6-2 or TRBV6-3 with TRBJ2-1; TRBD2 aligns across 10 bases. The ends lost 6 bases at V and 9 bases at J; junction bases unmatched: 17. This CDR3 has 17 residues. Germline CDR1 MNHEY, CDR2 SVGEGT. CDR3 nucleotides: TGTGCCAGCAGGCGTCGACTAGCGGGCCATGTAGGCAGTGAGCAGTTCTTC. This encodes CASRRRLAGHVGSEQFF.

The chain has TRBV28 and TRBJ2-3; D gene uncertain. Germline lookup yields CDR1 MDHEN and CDR2 SYDVKM. With 7 bases removed from V and 2 bases from J, the gap between germline ends came to 10 bases. This CDR3 spans 13 amino acids. Here the CDR3 DNA reads TGTGCCAGCACTGACCCGGTCACAGATACGCAGTATTTT. This gives the protein CASTDPVTDTQYF. Variable domain in full (rest from reference TRBV28 and TRBJ2-3): DVKVTQSSRYLVKRTGEKVFLECVQDMDHENMFWYRQDPGLGLRLIYFSYDVKMKEKGDIPEGYSVSREKKERFSLILESASTNQTSMYLCASTDPVTDTQYFGPGTRLTVL.

This clonotype appeared many times. J is TRBJ2-5 and V is TRBV7-2; 11 nucleotides line up with TRBD2. The CDR3 runs 17 residues. Germline V gene data show CDR1 as SGHTA and CDR2 as FQGNSA. V lost 1 base to trimming and J lost 5 bases; unmatched junction nucleotides: 9. CDR3 bases: TGTGCCAGCAGCTTAGGTGGTAGCGGGAGGGCCGGGGAGACCCAGTACTTC. Residues: CASSLGGSGRAGETQYF.

This clonotype has just a few counts. The J gene is TRBJ1-1, the V gene TRBV28; tentative D call: TRBD1 (6 bases). The germline V gene has CDR1 MDHEN and CDR2 SYDVKM. The germline V and J ends were trimmed by 3 bases and 6 bases, with 23 bases remaining between them. The length of the CDR3 is 17 residues. The DNA for the CDR3 is TGTGCCAGCAGTTTCCCCCCTTACAGGGTGGATAGGTCTGAAGCTTTCTTT. Translation gives CASSFPPYRVDRSEAFF.

The J gene is TRBJ2-1, the V gene TRBV7-2; the D gene could be TRBD1 or TRBD2 (5 bases each). The V end lost 1 base, the J end lost 4 bases, and 17 bases lay between the germline ends. CDR1 and CDR2 from the germline V gene are SGHTA and FQGNSA. The CDR3 sequence is 17 residues long. The CDR3 sequence is CASSLDGGGRAYNEQFF. The CDR3 DNA is TGTGCCAGCAGCTTAGATGGTGGAGGCAGGGCGTACAATGAGCAGTTCTTC.

The table lists this clonotype with a few counts. V is TRBV19 and J is TRBJ2-3; possibly TRBD2 for D (5 bases). CDR3 length: 14 amino acids. V was cut by 7 bases and J by 3 bases, with 14 bases left in between. Germline-derived CDR1 and CDR2 are LNHDA and SQIVND (reference sequence). Here the CDR3 DNA reads TGTGCCAGTACTTCCGGGATCCGTACAGATACGCAGTATTTT. Encoded protein: CASTSGIRTDTQYF.